This TCR beta chain originates from a study of blood T cells in healthy people across ages. Study background: Every two T cells gave about one barcoded beta molecule via template switching. Study-wide findings and caveats: Significant beta diversity loss was already apparent by age around 36, declining roughly linearly. Higher diversity and more naive CD4+ cells were features of long-lived donors, compared to aged donors.

This clonotype was detected once. What it recognizes is unknown. V shed 6 bases and J shed 3 bases, with 18 bases lying between them. In germline, CDR1 is MNHEY, CDR2 SVGAGI. The CDR3 spans 15 residues. Primers used in a second PCR of about 6 to 11 cycles were a sample-barcoded 5' primer and a J-beta primer mix. TCRdb re-called the 5' RACE reads with MiXCR, one entry per CDR3 protein. Of roughly 860,000 distinct CDR3 sequences in the sample, around two thirds were seen once. The chain couples TRBV6-5 to TRBJ2-7, with D possibly matching TRBD1 (6 bases). The receptor comes from a man aged 30-40 years in good health. Material for sequencing was blood. CDR3 DNA sequence: TGTGCCAGCAGCCGTAAGGCAGGGGTGGGCTACGAGCAGTACTTC. Its translation is CASSRKAGVGYEQYF.